What follows describes a single TCR beta chain. Its antigen is still unknown. Clones were sequenced by immunoSEQ multiplex PCR, and TCRdb holds only the in-frame ones, with some missing. Of hundreds of thousands of clones listed, around 92% are singletons. These data originate in a study of Ad26.COV2.S vaccination and SARS-CoV-2 variants. In the study overall: The Ad26.COV2.S arm of the COV1001 trial was where the donor was placed. Regarding the study as a whole: Assessments of TCR breadth and depth may have underestimated the total T cell responses. Considerable breadth of spike-specific CD8+ and CD4+ T cell responses has reportedly been documented following vaccination. People who got the vaccine or the placebo had similar non-spike TCR breadth.

Treatment in this sample: some 20 received Ad26.COV2.S at low or high dose, single or two shots; roughly five received placebo; per-sample allocation not given. Sampling was done on day 63 after the first vaccine or placebo injection. V was clipped by 2 bases and J by 4 bases; unmatched bases: 6. CDR3 length: 16 residues. Germline loops: CDR1 MGHDK, CDR2 SYGVNS. Sequencing was performed on peripheral blood, taken in a trial of Ad26.COV2.S vaccine versus placebo. The source is a person aged 18 to 59 who received the Ad26.COV2.S COVID-19 vaccine or a placebo. This chain links TRBV25-1 with TRBJ2-2, with 8 bases matching TRBD1. In DNA, the CDR3 is TGTGCCAGCAGTGAAGGGACAGGCCCCACCACCGGGGAGCTGTTTTTT. Amino acids: CASSEGTGPTTGELFF. The full variable domain, rest sourced from reference TRBV25-1 and TRBJ2-2, is EADIYQTPRYLVIGTGKKITLECSQTMGHDKMYWYQQDPGMELHLIHYSYGVNSTEKGDLSSESTVSRIRTEHFPLTLESARPSHTSQYLCASSEGTGPTTGELFFGEGSRLTVL.